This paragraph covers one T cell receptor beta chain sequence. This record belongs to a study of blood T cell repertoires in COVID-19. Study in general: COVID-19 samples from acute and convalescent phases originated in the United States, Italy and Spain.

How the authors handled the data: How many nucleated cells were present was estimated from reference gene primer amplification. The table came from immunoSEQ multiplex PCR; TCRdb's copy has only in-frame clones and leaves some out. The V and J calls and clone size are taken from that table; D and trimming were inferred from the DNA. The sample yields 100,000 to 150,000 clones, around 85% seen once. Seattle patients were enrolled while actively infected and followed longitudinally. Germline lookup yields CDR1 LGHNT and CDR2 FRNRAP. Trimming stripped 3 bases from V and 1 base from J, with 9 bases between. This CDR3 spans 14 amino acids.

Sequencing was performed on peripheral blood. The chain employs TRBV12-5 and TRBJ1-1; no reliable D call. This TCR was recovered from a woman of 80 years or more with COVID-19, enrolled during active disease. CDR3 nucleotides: TGTGCTAGTGGTTTTACACCTCCGAACACTGAAGCTTTCTTT. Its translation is CASGFTPPNTEAFF. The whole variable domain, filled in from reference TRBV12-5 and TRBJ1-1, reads DARVTQTPRHKVTEMGQEVTMRCQPILGHNTVFWYRQTMMQGLELLAYFRNRAPLDDSGMPKDRFSAEMPDATLATLKIQPSEPRDSAVYFCASGFTPPNTEAFFGQGTRLTVV.